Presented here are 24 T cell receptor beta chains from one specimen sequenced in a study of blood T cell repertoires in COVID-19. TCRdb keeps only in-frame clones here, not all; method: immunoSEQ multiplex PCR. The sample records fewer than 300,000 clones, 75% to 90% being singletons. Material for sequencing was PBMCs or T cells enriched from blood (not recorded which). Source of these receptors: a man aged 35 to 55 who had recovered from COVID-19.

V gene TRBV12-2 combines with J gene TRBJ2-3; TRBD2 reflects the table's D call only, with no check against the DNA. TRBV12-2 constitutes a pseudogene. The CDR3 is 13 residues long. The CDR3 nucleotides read TGTGCAAGTCGTAGCCGGACTTCAGATACGCAGTATTTT. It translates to CASRSRTSDTQYF.

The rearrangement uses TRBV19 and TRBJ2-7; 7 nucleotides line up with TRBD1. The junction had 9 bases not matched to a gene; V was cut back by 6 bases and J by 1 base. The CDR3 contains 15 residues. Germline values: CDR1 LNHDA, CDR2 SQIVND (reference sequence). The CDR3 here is CASSLHRTGSYEQYF. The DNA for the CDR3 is TGTGCCAGTAGCCTACATCGGACAGGATCCTACGAGCAGTACTTC.

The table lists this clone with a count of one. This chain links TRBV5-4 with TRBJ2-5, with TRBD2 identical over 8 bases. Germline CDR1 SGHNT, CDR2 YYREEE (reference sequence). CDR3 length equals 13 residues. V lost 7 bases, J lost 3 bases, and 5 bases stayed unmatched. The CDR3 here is CASLWRGEETQYF. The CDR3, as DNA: TGTGCCAGCCTATGGCGGGGGGAAGAGACCCAGTACTTC.

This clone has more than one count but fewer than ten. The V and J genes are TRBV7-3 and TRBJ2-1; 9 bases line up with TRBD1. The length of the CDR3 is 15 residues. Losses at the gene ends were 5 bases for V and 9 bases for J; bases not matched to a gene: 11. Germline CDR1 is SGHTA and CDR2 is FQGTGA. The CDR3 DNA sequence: TGTGCCAGCAGCCGGGACAGGGAGGCACCCGGTGAGCAGTTCTTC. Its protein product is CASSRDREAPGEQFF.

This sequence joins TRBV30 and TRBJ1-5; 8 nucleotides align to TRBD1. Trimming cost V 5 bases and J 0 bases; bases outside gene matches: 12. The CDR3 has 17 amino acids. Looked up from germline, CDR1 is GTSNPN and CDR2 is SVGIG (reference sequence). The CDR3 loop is CAWSLTGALASNQPQHF. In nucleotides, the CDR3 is TGTGCCTGGTCACTGACAGGGGCGCTGGCTAGCAATCAGCCCCAGCATTTT.

CDR3 bases: TGTGCCACCAGCAGCGGGGAGACCCAGTACTTC. Amino acid sequence: CATSSGETQYF. The chain joins TRBV24-1 to TRBJ2-5, with D possibly being TRBD2 (6 bases). V lost 7 bases, J lost 5 bases, and 7 bases lay in between. CDR1 is KGHDR and CDR2 is SFDVKD in the germline V gene. The CDR3 runs 11 residues.

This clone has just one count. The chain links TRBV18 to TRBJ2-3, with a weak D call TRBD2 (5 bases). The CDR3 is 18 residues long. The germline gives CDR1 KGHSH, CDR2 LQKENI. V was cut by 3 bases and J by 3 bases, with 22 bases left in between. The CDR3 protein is CASSPRVFDTGFTDTQYF. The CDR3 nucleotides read TGTGCCAGCTCACCCCGGGTCTTTGACACGGGATTTACAGATACGCAGTATTTT.

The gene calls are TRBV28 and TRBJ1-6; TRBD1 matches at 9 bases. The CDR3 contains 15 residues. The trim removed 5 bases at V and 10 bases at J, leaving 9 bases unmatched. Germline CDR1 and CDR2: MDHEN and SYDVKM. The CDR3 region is CASSRPGTGSSPLHF. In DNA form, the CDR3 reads TGTGCCAGCAGTCGACCCGGGACAGGGTCCTCACCCCTCCACTTT.

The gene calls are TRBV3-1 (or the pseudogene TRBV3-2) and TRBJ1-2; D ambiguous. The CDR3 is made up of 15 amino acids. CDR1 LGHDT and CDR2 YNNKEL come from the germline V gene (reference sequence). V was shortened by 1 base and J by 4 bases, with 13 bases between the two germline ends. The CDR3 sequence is CASSQVRSGSYGYTF. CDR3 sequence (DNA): TGTGCCAGCAGCCAAGTTCGTTCGGGGTCCTATGGCTACACCTTC.

The DNA of the CDR3 is TGTGCCAGTAGTATAGATCCAACAGGCTCTAACTATGGCTACACCTTC. This codes for CASSIDPTGSNYGYTF. The rearrangement uses TRBV19 and TRBJ1-2, with D maybe TRBD1 (5 bases). Germline assignment: CDR1 LNHDA and CDR2 SQIVND (reference sequence). This CDR3 has 16 amino acids. V gave up 0 bases and J gave up 0 bases, with 11 bases separating them.

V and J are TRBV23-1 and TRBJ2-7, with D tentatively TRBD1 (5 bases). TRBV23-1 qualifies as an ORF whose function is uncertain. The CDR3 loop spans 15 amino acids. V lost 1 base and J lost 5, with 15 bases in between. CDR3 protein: CASSQLPGMGHEQYF. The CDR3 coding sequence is TGCGCCAGCAGTCAATTACCAGGGATGGGCCACGAGCAGTACTTC.

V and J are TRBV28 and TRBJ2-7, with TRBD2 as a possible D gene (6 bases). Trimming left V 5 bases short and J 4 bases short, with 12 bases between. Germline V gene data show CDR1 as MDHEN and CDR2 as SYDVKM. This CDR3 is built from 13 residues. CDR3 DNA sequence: TGTGCCAGCAGTCGGGGGAGACTGTACGAGCAGTACTTC. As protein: CASSRGRLYEQYF.

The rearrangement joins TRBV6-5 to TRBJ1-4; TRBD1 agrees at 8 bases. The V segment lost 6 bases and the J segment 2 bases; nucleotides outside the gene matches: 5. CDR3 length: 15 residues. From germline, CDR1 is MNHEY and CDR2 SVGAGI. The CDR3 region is CASRPTGATNEKLFF. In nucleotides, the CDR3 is TGTGCCAGCAGGCCGACAGGGGCCACTAATGAAAAACTGTTTTTT.

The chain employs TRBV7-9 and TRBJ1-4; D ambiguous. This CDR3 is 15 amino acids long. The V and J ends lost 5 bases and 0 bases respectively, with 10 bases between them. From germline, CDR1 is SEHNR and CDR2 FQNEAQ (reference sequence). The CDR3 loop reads CASSQDGATNEKLFF. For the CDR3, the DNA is TGTGCCAGCAGCCAAGACGGAGCAACTAATGAAAAACTGTTTTTT.

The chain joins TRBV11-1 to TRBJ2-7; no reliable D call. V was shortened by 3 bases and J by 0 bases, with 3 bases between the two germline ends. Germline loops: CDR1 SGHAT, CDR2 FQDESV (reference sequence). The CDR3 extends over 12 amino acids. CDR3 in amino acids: CASSFSSYEQYF. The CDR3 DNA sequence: TGTGCCAGCAGCTTCAGCTCCTACGAGCAGTACTTC.

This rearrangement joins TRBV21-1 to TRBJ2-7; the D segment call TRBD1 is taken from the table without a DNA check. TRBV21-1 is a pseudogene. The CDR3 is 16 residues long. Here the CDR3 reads CASSDCGTVPPYEQYF. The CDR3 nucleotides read TGTGCCAGCAGCGATTGCGGGACAGTCCCTCCCTACGAGCAGTACTTC.

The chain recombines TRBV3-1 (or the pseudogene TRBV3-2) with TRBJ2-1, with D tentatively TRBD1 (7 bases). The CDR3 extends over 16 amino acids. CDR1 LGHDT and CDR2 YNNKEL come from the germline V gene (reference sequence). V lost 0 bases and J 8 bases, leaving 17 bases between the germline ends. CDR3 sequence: CASSQDQGGGRHEQFF. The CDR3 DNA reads TGTGCCAGCAGCCAAGATCAGGGGGGAGGCCGCCATGAGCAGTTCTTC.

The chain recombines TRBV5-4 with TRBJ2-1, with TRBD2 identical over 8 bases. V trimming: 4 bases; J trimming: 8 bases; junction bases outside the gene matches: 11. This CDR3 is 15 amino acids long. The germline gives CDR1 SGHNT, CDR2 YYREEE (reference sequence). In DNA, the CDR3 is TGTGCCAGCAGCCGCCATCGGGAGGGCCTCGATGAGCAGTTCTTC. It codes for CASSRHREGLDEQFF.

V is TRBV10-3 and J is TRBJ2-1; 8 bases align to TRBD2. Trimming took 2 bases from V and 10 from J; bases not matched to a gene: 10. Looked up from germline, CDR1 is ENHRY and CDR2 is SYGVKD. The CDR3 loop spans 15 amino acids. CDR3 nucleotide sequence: TGTGCCATCAGTGAGGCGGCTCTAGCGGGTGGGGAGCAGTTCTTC. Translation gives CAISEAALAGGEQFF.

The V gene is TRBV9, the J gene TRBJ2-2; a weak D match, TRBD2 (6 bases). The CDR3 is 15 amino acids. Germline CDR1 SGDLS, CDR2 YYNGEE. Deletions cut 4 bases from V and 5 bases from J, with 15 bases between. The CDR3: CASSPGVVGTGELFF. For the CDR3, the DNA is TGTGCCAGCAGCCCGGGGGTAGTAGGGACCGGGGAGCTGTTTTTT.

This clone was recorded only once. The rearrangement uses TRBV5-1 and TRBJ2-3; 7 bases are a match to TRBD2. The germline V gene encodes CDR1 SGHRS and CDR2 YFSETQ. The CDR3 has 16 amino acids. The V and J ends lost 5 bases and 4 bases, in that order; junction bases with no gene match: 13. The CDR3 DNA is TGCGCCAGCAGACCCCGGATCATTGGGGGGGCAGATACGCAGTATTTT. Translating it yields CASRPRIIGGADTQYF.

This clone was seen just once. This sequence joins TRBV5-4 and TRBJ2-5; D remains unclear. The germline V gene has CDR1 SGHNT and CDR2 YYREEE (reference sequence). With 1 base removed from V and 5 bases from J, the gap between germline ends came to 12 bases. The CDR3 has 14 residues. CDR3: CASSLPIVGETQYF. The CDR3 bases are TGTGCCAGCAGCTTGCCTATTGTCGGGGAGACCCAGTACTTC.

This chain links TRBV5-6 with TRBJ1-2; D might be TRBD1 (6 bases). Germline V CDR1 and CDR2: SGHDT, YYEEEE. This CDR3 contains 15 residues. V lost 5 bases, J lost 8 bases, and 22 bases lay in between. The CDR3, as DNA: TGTGCCAGCAGGGAGAGGGGCAGGGGATTGAGGGGCTACACCTTC. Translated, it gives CASRERGRGLRGYTF. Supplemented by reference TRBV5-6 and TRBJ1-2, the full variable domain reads DAGVTQSPTHLIKTRGQQVTLRCSPKSGHDTVSWYQQALGQGPQFIFQYYEEEERQRGNFPDRFSGHQFPNYSSELNVNALLLGDSALYLCASRERGRGLRGYTFGSGTRLTVV.

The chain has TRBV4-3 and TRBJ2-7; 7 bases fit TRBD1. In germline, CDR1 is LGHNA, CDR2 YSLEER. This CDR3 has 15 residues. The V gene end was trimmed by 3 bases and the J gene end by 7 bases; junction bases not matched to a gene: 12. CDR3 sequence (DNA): TGCGCCAGCAGCCAGGGGACAGATAACCTACGGGAGCAGTACTTC. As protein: CASSQGTDNLREQYF.